Listed below are T cell receptor beta chains from one sample, sequenced in a study of CD8+ T cells in alopecia areata. TCRdb's copy holds only in-frame clones and misses some; the assay was immunoSEQ multiplex PCR. The sample shows fewer than 200,000 clones, 58% of them seen only once. The starting material was CD4+ T cells sorted from blood, obtained at week 56, from a patient treated with tofacitinib. These receptors came from a human donor with alopecia areata. CDR3s include the opening cysteine and the closing phenylalanine or tryptophan. A D gene is named only where the DNA matches it firmly. Part of the rows lack a size; the others show once, few, many or a class for expanded clones.

CDR3 length,D gene,clone size,V gene,J gene,CDR3 protein,CDR3 DNA
16,-,few,TRBV4-2,TRBJ2-3,CASSQGGGRNTDTQYF,TGTGCCAGCAGCCAAGGCGGAGGACGGAACACAGATACGCAGTATTTT
15,-,-,TRBV4-1,TRBJ2-1,CASSRLRNSYNEQFF,TGCGCCAGCAGCCGACTTCGCAACTCCTACAATGAGCAGTTCTTC
16,-,-,TRBV15,TRBJ1-2,CATSRPDSPANYGYTF,TGTGCCACCAGCAGACCCGACAGCCCAGCTAACTATGGCTACACCTTC
16,TRBD1,-,TRBV5-6,TRBJ2-1,CASSPLDRGSYNEQFF,TGTGCCAGCAGCCCCTTGGACAGGGGCTCCTACAATGAGCAGTTCTTC
11,-,once,TRBV25-1,TRBJ2-1,CASSRYNEQFF,TGTGCCAGCAGCCGGTACAATGAGCAGTTCTTC
14,-,few,TRBV19,TRBJ1-5,CASSIGQGNQPQHF,TGTGCCAGTAGTATAGGGCAGGGAAATCAGCCCCAGCATTTT
14,-,-,TRBV29-1,TRBJ1-1,CSSGRYRENTEAFF,TGCAGCTCCGGCCGGTACAGGGAGAACACTGAAGCTTTCTTT
13,-,-,TRBV5-1,TRBJ1-5,CASSRDSNQPQHF,TGCGCCAGCAGTAGGGATAGCAATCAGCCCCAGCATTTT
16,TRBD2,-,TRBV27,TRBJ2-1,CASTRDGLAAYNEQFF,TGTGCCAGCACTAGAGATGGACTAGCGGCCTACAATGAGCAGTTCTTC
14,TRBD1,few,TRBV29-1,TRBJ1-1,CSVQGQGLPTEAFF,TGCAGCGTTCAGGGACAGGGGTTACCCACTGAAGCTTTCTTT
14,-,-,TRBV6-5,TRBJ1-1,CASSISPGGTEAFF,TGTGCCAGCAGTATTTCTCCGGGAGGCACTGAAGCTTTCTTT
13,-,-,TRBV14,TRBJ1-1,CASSLDQNTEAFF,TGTGCCAGCAGCCTCGACCAGAACACTGAAGCTTTCTTT
15,-,few,TRBV7-9,TRBJ1-1,CASSLGTTGYTEAFF,TGTGCCAGCAGCTTAGGGACCACAGGGTACACTGAAGCTTTCTTT
12,-,-,TRBV5-1,TRBJ2-7,CASSLVAYEQYF,TGCGCCAGCAGCTTGGTAGCCTACGAGCAGTACTTC
12,-,-,TRBV5-1,TRBJ2-5,CASSPGGETQYF,TGCGCCAGCAGCCCTGGAGGCGAGACCCAGTACTTC
15,TRBD2,-,TRBV9,TRBJ2-6,CASSRGGLGANVLTF,TGTGCCAGCAGTCGGGGGGGCCTTGGGGCCAACGTCCTGACTTTC
12,-,few,TRBV5-1,TRBJ2-5,CASSQGQETQYF,TGCGCCAGCAGCCAGGGACAAGAGACCCAGTACTTC
13,-,-,TRBV29-1,TRBJ2-2,CSARGVNTGELFF,TGCAGTGCCCGCGGAGTGAACACCGGGGAGCTGTTTTTT
11,-,few,TRBV30,TRBJ2-7,CARGRLHEQYF,TGTGCCAGGGGACGGCTACACGAGCAGTACTTC
14,TRBD1,-,TRBV6-5,TRBJ2-7,CASSYRTGGYEQYF,TGTGCCAGCAGTTACCGGACAGGGGGCTACGAGCAGTACTTC
14,-,-,TRBV11-2,TRBJ1-2,CASSWGSTNYGYTF,TGTGCCAGCAGCTGGGGGTCTACTAACTATGGCTACACCTTC
16,TRBD1,few,TRBV5-1,TRBJ2-7,CASSLGLRDRGREQYF,TGCGCCAGCAGCTTGGGCCTCCGGGACAGGGGGCGCGAGCAGTACTTC
14,TRBD2,-,TRBV27,TRBJ2-7,CASSFGGGPYEQYF,TGTGCCAGCAGTTTCGGCGGGGGGCCCTACGAGCAGTACTTC